The rows below give T cell receptor beta chains drawn from one sample of a study of blood T cell repertoires in COVID-19. Profiling relied on immunoSEQ multiplex PCR, and the TCRdb table lists in-frame clones only, not all of them. The sample yields about 300,000 clones, approximately 88% seen once. The sequenced sample consisted of peripheral blood. Receptor source: a woman aged 25 to 45 who had recovered from COVID-19. The CDR3 runs from the conserved cysteine through the conserved F or W. The D gene is left open where the match is weak. Size is omitted from some rows. Given values are once, few, many or a class for expanded clones.

J gene,V gene,D gene,CDR3 length,clone size,CDR3 DNA,CDR3 protein
TRBJ2-5,TRBV28,NA,12,NA,TGTGCCAGCAGTGACCCGAGGGAGACCCAGTACTTC,CASSDPRETQYF
TRBJ2-7,TRBV4-1,NA,15,NA,TGCGCCAGCAGCCAAGATCCGGGACATAGCTACGAGCAGTACTTC,CASSQDPGHSYEQYF
TRBJ2-1,TRBV20-1,NA,11,NA,TGCAGTGCTAGCGCGCGGGATGAGCAGTTCTTC,CSASARDEQFF
TRBJ2-1,TRBV5-1,TRBD2,14,NA,TGCGCCAGCAGCTTGGTCGGGGGGGCCGGTGAGCAGTTCTTC,CASSLVGGAGEQFF
TRBJ2-5,TRBV9,TRBD2,14,NA,TGTGCCAGCAGCCCCCGGGGAGGGGCGGAGACCCAGTACTTC,CASSPRGGAETQYF
TRBJ1-1,TRBV24-1,TRBD1,16,NA,TGTGCCACCAGTGACTCTGGACAGGGGGACTTGGCTGAAGCTTTCTTT,CATSDSGQGDLAEAFF
TRBJ1-2,TRBV19,NA,14,few,TGTGCCAGTAGTATAGACCGAGACGGGTATGGCTACACCTTC,CASSIDRDGYGYTF
TRBJ2-7,TRBV1,NA,14,NA,TGCACCAGCACTCCGGGACTAGCGGCCTACGAGCAGTACTTC,CTSTPGLAAYEQYF
TRBJ1-1,TRBV6-5,NA,13,NA,TGTGCCAGCAGCAATACACGGAACACTGAAGCTTTCTTT,CASSNTRNTEAFF
TRBJ2-5,TRBV2,NA,15,NA,TGTGCCAGCAGTGGGTTAAGTCGTACACAAGAGACCCAGTACTTC,CASSGLSRTQETQYF
TRBJ2-1,TRBV7-3,NA,15,NA,TGTGCCAGCAGCTTCACAGGGGGGGTATACAATGAGCAGTTCTTC,CASSFTGGVYNEQFF
TRBJ1-3,TRBV19,NA,12,NA,TGTGCCAGTAGTATAGGCGGGAACACCATATATTTT,CASSIGGNTIYF
TRBJ1-5,TRBV28,TRBD1,13,few,TGTGCCACTACAGGGGAGCTTGGTCAGCCCCAGCATTTT,CATTGELGQPQHF
TRBJ1-2,TRBV7-3,TRBD1,12,NA,TGTGCCAGCAGCCATCGACAGGGAAGCTACACCTTC,CASSHRQGSYTF
TRBJ2-2,TRBV7-9,TRBD1,15,NA,TGTGCCAGCAGCTTAGGGACAGGGGTCCCCGGGGAGCTGTTTTTT,CASSLGTGVPGELFF
TRBJ2-7,TRBV6-5,TRBD1,14,NA,TGTGCCAGCAGTCCCGGGACAGGGTCTCACGAGCAGTACTTC,CASSPGTGSHEQYF
TRBJ1-5,TRBV5-4,NA,14,NA,TGTGCCAGCAGCTTGGACGGGGGCAATCAGCCCCAGCATTTT,CASSLDGGNQPQHF
TRBJ1-3,TRBV30,NA,12,NA,TGTGCCTGGAAAGCTAATGGAAACACCATATATTTT,CAWKANGNTIYF